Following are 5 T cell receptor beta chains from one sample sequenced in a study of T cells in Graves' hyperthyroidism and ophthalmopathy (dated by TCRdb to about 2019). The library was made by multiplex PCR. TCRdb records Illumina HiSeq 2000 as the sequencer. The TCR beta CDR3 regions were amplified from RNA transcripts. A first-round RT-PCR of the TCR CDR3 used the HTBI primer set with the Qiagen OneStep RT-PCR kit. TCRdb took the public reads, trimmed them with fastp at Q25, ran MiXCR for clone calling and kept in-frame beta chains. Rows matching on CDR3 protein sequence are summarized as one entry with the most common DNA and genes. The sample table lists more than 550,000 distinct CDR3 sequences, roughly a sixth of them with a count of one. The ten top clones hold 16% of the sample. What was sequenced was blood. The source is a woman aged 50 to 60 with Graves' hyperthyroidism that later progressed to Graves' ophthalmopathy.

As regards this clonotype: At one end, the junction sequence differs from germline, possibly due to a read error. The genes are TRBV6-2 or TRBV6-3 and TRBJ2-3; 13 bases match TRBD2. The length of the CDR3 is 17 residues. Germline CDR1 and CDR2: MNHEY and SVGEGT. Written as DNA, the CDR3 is TGTGCCAGCAGTGACTCCGGACTAGCGGGGGTTCAGGATACGCAGTATTTT. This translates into CASSDSGLAGVQDTQYF.

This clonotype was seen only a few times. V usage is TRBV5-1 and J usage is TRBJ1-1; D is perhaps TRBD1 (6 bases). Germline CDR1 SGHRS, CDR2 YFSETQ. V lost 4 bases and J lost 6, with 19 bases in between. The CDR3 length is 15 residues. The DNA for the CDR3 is TGCGCCAGCAGCGCCGAACAGGGTGTCCTAGCTGAAGCTTTCTTT. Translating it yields CASSAEQGVLAEAFF.

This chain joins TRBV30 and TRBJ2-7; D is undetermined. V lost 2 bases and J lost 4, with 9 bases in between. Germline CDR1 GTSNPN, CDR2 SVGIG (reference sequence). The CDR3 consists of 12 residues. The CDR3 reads CAWSSVGYEQYF. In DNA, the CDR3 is TGTGCCTGGAGTTCAGTCGGGTACGAGCAGTACTTC.

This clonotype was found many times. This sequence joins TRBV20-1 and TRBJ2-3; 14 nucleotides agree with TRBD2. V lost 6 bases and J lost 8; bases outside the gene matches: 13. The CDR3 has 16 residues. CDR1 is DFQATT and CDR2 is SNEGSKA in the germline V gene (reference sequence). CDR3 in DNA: TGCAGTGCCAACCCCGGACTAGCGGGGGGCCGGGGTACGCAGTATTTT. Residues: CSANPGLAGGRGTQYF.

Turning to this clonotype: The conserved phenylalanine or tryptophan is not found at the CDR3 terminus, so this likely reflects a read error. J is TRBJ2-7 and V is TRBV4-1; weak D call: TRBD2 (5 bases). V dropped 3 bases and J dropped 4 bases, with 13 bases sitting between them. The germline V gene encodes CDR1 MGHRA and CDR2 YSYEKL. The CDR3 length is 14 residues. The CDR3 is CASSHEGAPYEQYL. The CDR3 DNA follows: TGCGCCAGCAGCCACGAGGGAGCCCCTTACGAGCAGTACCTC.